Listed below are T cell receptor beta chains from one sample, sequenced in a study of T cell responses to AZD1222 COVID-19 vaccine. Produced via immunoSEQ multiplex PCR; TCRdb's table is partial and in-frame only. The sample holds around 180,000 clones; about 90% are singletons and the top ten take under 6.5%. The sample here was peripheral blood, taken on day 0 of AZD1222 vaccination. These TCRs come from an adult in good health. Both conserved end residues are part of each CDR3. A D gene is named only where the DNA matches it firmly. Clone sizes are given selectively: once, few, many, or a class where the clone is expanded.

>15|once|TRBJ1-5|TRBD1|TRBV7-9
CASSQTGGFNQPQHF
TGTGCCAGCAGCCAGACAGGGGGTTTTAATCAGCCCCAGCATTTT
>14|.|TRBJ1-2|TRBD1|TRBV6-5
CASSYVGQGVGYTF
TGTGCCAGCAGTTACGTGGGACAGGGGGTTGGCTACACCTTC
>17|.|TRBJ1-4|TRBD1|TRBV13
CASSPLVRGGTNEKLFF
TGTGCCAGCAGCCCGCTGGTTCGAGGGGGCACTAATGAAAAACTGTTTTTT
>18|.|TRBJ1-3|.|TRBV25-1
CASSEIRVGGASGNTIYF
TGTGCCAGCAGTGAAATACGGGTAGGGGGGGCGTCTGGAAACACCATATATTTT
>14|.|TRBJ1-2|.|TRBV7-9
CASSSRASNYGYTF
TGTGCCAGCAGCTCCCGGGCGTCCAACTATGGCTACACCTTC
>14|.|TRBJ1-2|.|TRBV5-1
CASSPAIGAQGYTF
TGCGCCAGCAGCCCGGCCATAGGGGCACAAGGCTACACCTTC
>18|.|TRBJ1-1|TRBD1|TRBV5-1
CASSLQGQGTGRTTEAFF
TGCGCCAGCAGCCTTCAAGGACAGGGGACGGGAAGAACCACTGAAGCTTTCTTT
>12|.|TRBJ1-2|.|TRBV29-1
CSVEQVPYGYTF
TGCAGCGTTGAACAGGTACCCTATGGCTACACCTTC
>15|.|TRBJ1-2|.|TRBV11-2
CARFPRETEVYGYTF
TGTGCCAGGTTCCCCCGAGAGACCGAGGTATATGGCTACACCTTC
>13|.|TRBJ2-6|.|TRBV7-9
CAGAIPGANVLTF
TGTGCCGGCGCGATTCCTGGGGCCAACGTCCTGACTTTC
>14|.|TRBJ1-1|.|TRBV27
CASSLGSLNTEAFF
TGTGCCAGCAGTTTAGGCAGTTTGAACACTGAAGCTTTCTTT
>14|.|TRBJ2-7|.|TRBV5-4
CASSLSRASYEQYF
TGTGCCAGCAGCTTGAGCAGGGCATCCTACGAGCAGTACTTC
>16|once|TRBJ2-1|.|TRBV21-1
CASSIIAVQALNEQFF
TGTGCCAGCAGCATCATAGCGGTCCAGGCTCTTAATGAGCAGTTCTTC
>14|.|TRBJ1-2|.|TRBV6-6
CASSPTGRQGGYTF
TGTGCCAGCAGTCCCACGGGCAGGCAGGGGGGCTACACCTTC
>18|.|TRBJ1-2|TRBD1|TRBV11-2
CASSSWVIRTGEDYGYTF
TGTGCCAGCAGCTCCTGGGTCATCAGGACAGGGGAGGACTATGGCTACACCTTC
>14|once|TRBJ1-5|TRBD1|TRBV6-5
CASSPDRGRQPQHF
TGTGCCAGCAGTCCGGACAGGGGGCGTCAGCCCCAGCATTTT
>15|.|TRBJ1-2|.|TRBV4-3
CASSHDRGSLYGYTF
TGCGCCAGCAGCCACGATAGAGGGTCTCTCTATGGCTACACCTTC
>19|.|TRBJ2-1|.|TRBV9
CASSIRGSGDQTNYNEQFF
TGTGCCAGCAGCATTAGGGGCTCTGGCGACCAGACGAACTACAATGAGCAGTTCTTC
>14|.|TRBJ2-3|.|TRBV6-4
CASIHRGGSDTQYF
TGTGCCAGCATCCACAGGGGGGGTTCAGATACGCAGTATTTT
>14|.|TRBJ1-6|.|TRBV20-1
CSASRQALGAPLHF
TGCAGTGCTAGTCGACAGGCCCTGGGGGCACCCCTCCACTTT
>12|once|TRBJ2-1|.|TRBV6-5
CASSTIYNEQFF
TGTGCCAGCAGCACCATCTACAATGAGCAGTTCTTC
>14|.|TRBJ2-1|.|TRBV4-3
CASSGGLGYNEQFF
TGCGCCAGCAGCGGAGGCCTAGGTTACAATGAGCAGTTCTTC
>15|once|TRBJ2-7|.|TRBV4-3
CASSQVLQGSYEQYF
TGCGCCAGCAGCCAAGTTTTACAGGGTTCCTACGAGCAGTACTTC
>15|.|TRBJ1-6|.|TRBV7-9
CASSFARQENSPLHF
TGTGCCAGCAGCTTCGCGCGCCAGGAGAATTCACCCCTCCACTTT
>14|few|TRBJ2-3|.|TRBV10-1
CASSEQVGTDTQYF
TGCGCCAGCAGTGAACAGGTGGGGACAGATACGCAGTATTTT
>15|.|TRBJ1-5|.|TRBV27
CASRGRDYVGQPQHF
TGTGCCAGCAGGGGGAGGGACTACGTTGGTCAGCCCCAGCATTTT
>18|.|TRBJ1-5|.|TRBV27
CASSLRGRELLSNQPQHF
TGTGCCAGCAGTTTAAGGGGCAGGGAACTGTTAAGCAATCAGCCCCAGCATTTT
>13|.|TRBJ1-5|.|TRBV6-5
CASNLESRWSQHF
TGTGCCAGCAATTTGGAGTCCAGGTGGTCCCAGCATTTT
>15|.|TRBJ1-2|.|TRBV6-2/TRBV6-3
CASSYKETANYGYTF
TGTGCCAGCAGTTACAAGGAAACAGCTAACTATGGCTACACCTTC
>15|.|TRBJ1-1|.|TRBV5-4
CASSLAGVRNTEAFF
TGTGCCAGCAGCTTGGCGGGGGTTCGGAACACTGAAGCTTTCTTT
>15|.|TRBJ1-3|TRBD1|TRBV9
CASSVYTGGRDTIYF
TGTGCCAGCAGCGTATACACAGGGGGCCGGGACACCATATATTTT
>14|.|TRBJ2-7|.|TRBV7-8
CASSLDPVSYEQYF
TGTGCCAGCAGCTTAGACCCCGTTAGTTACGAGCAGTACTTC
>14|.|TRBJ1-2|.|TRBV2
CASSGAPGGHGYTF
TGTGCCAGCAGTGGAGCGCCTGGGGGGCATGGCTACACCTTC
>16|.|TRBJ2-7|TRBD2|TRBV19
CASRPSGRIGRGEQYF
TGTGCCAGTAGGCCCTCCGGGAGGATAGGACGGGGCGAGCAGTACTTC
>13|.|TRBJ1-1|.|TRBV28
CASINGLNTEAFF
TGTGCCAGCATCAACGGCCTGAACACTGAAGCTTTCTTT